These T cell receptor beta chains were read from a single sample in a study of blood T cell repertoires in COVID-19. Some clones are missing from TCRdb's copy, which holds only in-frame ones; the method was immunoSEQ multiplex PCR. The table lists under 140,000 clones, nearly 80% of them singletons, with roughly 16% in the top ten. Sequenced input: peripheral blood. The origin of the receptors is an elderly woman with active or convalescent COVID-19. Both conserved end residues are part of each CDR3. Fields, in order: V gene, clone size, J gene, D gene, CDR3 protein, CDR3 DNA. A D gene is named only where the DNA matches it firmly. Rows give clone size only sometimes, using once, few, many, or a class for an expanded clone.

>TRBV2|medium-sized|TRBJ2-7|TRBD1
CASRDRGNEQYF
TGTGCCAGCAGAGACAGGGGAAACGAGCAGTACTTC
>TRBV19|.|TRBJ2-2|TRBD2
CASSMGLAGGFTGELFF
TGTGCCAGTAGTATGGGACTAGCGGGAGGGTTCACCGGGGAGCTGTTTTTT
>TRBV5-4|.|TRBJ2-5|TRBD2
CASSPGGLEGETQYF
TGTGCCAGCAGCCCCGGGGGACTAGAGGGAGAGACCCAGTACTTC
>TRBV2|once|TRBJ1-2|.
CASSAVGQNYGYTF
TGTGCCAGCAGCGCTGTTGGACAGAACTATGGCTACACCTTC
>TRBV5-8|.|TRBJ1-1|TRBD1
CASSIRQGFTEAFF
TGTGCCAGCAGCATAAGACAGGGTTTCACTGAAGCTTTCTTT
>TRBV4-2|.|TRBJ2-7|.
CASSQVRTDEQYF
TGTGCCAGCAGCCAAGTAAGGACAGACGAGCAGTACTTC
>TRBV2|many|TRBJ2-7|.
CASSEYYEQYF
TGTGCCAGCAGTGAATACTACGAGCAGTACTTC
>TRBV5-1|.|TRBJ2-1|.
CASSLAAGNNEQFF
TGCGCCAGCAGCTTGGCCGCAGGGAACAATGAGCAGTTCTTC
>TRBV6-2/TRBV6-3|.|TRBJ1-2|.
CASSKMRGYTF
TGTGCCAGCAGTAAAATGAGAGGCTACACCTTC
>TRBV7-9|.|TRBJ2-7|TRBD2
CASSPSGLATYEQYF
TGTGCCAGCAGCCCCTCGGGACTAGCCACCTACGAGCAGTACTTC
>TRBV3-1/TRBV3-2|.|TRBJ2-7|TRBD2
CASSRGLAGGRREQYF
TGTGCCAGCAGCCGAGGACTAGCGGGAGGGCGTCGGGAGCAGTACTTC
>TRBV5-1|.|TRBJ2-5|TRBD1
CASSPGDRGFQETQYF
TGCGCCAGCAGCCCGGGGGACAGGGGATTCCAAGAGACCCAGTACTTC
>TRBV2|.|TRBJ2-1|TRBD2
CASSGDYYNEQFF
TGTGCCAGCAGTGGGGACTACTACAATGAGCAGTTCTTC
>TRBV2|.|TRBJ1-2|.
CASSVQNANYGYTF
TGTGCCAGCAGTGTCCAGAACGCAAACTATGGCTACACCTTC
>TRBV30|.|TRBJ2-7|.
CAWSGGQEQYF
TGTGCCTGGAGTGGCGGACAGGAGCAGTACTTC
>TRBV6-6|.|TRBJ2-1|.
CASQTTALDAYNEQFF
TGTGCCAGCCAAACGACGGCCCTAGACGCCTACAATGAGCAGTTCTTC
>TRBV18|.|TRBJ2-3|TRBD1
CASSPDRAGTDTQYF
TGTGCCAGCTCACCGGACAGGGCGGGCACAGATACGCAGTATTTT
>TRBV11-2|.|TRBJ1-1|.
CASSLASENTEAFF
TGTGCCAGCAGCTTAGCTTCAGAGAACACTGAAGCTTTCTTT